The text below deals with one TCR beta chain. Many counts were recorded for this clonotype. What antigen it recognizes has not been identified. Base qualities were left out, and no much larger clone turns up one base away. The data were obtained in a study of neurological immune-mediated disorders (dated by TCRdb to between 2018 and 2021). For context, the study as a whole: Among the roughly 35 multiple sclerosis patients, 31 had relapsing-remitting MS and 3 had secondary progressive MS. The cohort comprised roughly 69 subjects: approximately 15 HAM/TSP patients, 34 multiple sclerosis patients and some 20 healthy controls. The approximately 110 TCR-beta libraries included longitudinal samples, technical triplicates and paired sorted CD4+ and CD8+ T-cell subsets alongside PBMC samples. Longitudinal HAM/TSP and healthy donors were sampled at 3 time-points each (about 3-40 month intervals). Peripheral blood TCR-beta repertoires from patients with HTLV-I-associated myelopathy (HAM/TSP), patients with multiple sclerosis, and healthy controls were compared in the study using UMI-based sequencing.

The meaning of the sample's time point label: longitudinal time-point 1 (baseline). Unsorted PBMC libraries were generated from 2 million PBMCs stored in RNAlater at -80 °C until RNA extraction. Multiple sclerosis patients were enrolled in a US clinical protocol evaluating disease progression by magnetic resonance imaging. Peripheral blood underwent Ficoll-Hypaque density gradient centrifugation to isolate PBMCs, which were then cryopreserved in liquid nitrogen. The CDR3 measures 12 amino acids from cysteine to phenylalanine. The DNA shown is the 36-base CDR3, in frame from base 1. For CDR1 and CDR2, the germline V gene lists SGHRS and YFSETQ. The germline ends are 8 bases apart after V is trimmed by 4 bases and J by 6 bases. cDNA was synthesized by template-switch 5'RACE using a primer with a 10-nucleotide random unique molecular identifier that tagged each TCR transcript. Each sequencing run produced over 180 million TCR-beta sequences covering 15-18 subjects. Total RNA was extracted with the RNeasy kit. Using the KAPA Real-time Library Amplification kit, TCR-beta VDJ regions were amplified with primers for the TCR constant region and the 5'RACE anchor. Sample indexes and Illumina adaptors were added in a first PCR, and a second PCR then increased library yield. The roughly 650 bp TCR product was size-selected on a 2% E-gel SizeSelection system after Ampure bead purification. Before pooling, library quality was assessed on a Bioanalyzer, concentration was determined with Qubit, and library quantification was performed with the Kapa Library Quantification kit. An Illumina HiSeq 2500 was used to sequence the libraries paired-end at 2 x 150 bp. To increase sequence diversity, roughly 23-30% phiX was spiked into each library pool. The authors' pipeline ran thus. The UMI-based MiGEC pipeline processed quality-filtered reads and removed over 80% of raw TCR sequences during error correction. VDJ genes were aligned to IMGT germline references, and clonotypes were defined by unique CDR3 amino acid sequence plus V-J genes. Clonal expansion, Shannon diversity and CDR3 relatedness (CalcPairwiseDistances, ClusterSamples) were evaluated with VDJtools, and phylogenetic trees were built with CLCbio workbench. Clones with at least 8 unique UMIs were defined as expanded, with this threshold being based on coefficient-of-variation modelling across technical triplicates. The public reads were quality trimmed at Q25 with fastp and then assembled into clones with MiXCR by TCRdb, keeping productive beta chains. Records with the same CDR3 protein are collapsed into one entry carrying the most frequent genes and DNA. The authors' filters were not applied to this entry. Present in this sample are approximately 36,000 distinct CDR3 sequences, less than 3.5% of which were seen just once. About 8% of the sample belongs to the ten largest clones.

Results the study describes overall, beyond this receptor: TCR clonal expansion was highest in HAM/TSP patients and lowest in MS patients, with MS patients falling below even healthy controls. The MS cluster was not associated with any clinical or MRI features, and the authors stated that larger cohorts are needed. No identical CDR3 amino acid sequences were found to be shared among expanded clones across subjects, suggesting that TCR-beta repertoires were private in all groups. In a phylogenetic analysis, the repertoires of 18 out of 34 MS patients fell into a single cluster of related CDR3 sequences, pointing to a possible signature at the repertoire level.

The clonotype was recovered from a woman aged 60-70 years with multiple sclerosis. The sample comprised PBMCs. This receptor chain uses TRBV5-1 and TRBJ2-1, with the D gene call left open. The DNA reads as follows: TGCGCCAGCAGCCCCGCAGGCAATGAGCAGTTCTTC. This yields the protein CASSPAGNEQFF.